This T cell receptor beta chain derives from a study of blood T cell repertoires in COVID-19. Study summary: The samples span acute and convalescent COVID-19 from the United States, Italy and Spain. T cells, B-cell-depleted T cells, or PBMCs supplied cDNA or gDNA.

In the authors' methods: Reference gene primer amplification in the assay estimated nucleated cell counts. Assay: immunoSEQ multiplex PCR; the TCRdb copy retains only in-frame clones and omits some. That table is the source of V, J and clone size, and D and trimming were worked out from the DNA. The top ten clones hold 13% to 15% of a sample with around 170,000 clones, 80% to 85% of them seen once. Trimming took 1 base from V and 4 from J, leaving 17 bases between them. The CDR3 length is 16 residues. Germline CDR1 SGHTA, CDR2 FQGNSA. This clone is a singleton in its sample. This TCR was recovered from a man in his late teens or twenties with active or convalescent COVID-19. Sequencing input: peripheral blood. The V call is TRBV7-2, the J call TRBJ2-7, with a tentative D call TRBD2 (6 bases). The CDR3 DNA reads TGTGCCAGCAGCTTAGGGTTTATCGGGAGTTTTTACGAGCAGTACTTC. Protein product: CASSLGFIGSFYEQYF.